The clone carrying this TCR delta chain was seen many times. The mismatch at residue 9 between this DNA's translation and the TCRdb protein of a much larger clone likely reflects a read error; the protein shown is translated from the DNA. The CDR3 is 24 residues long. Per the germline V gene, CDR1 is TSWWSYY and CDR2 is QGS. The data were taken from a study of γδ T cells in repeated Plasmodium falciparum infection. TRG and TRD sequences were obtained from every sorted gammadelta sample. TCRdb re-analyzed the multiplex PCR reads via CATT. The sample consists of tens of thousands of delta-chain clones, over 0.75% of them appearing once. Flow sorting of PBMC yielded separate Vgamma9/Vdelta2+ and Vdelta2-negative gammadelta T cell populations for bulk repertoire analysis.

Sequences were obtained from gamma-delta T cells from blood. The clonotype was recovered from a pool of human donors (malaria-infected and uninfected, not separated). A V gene of TRDV1 was called, but no J gene was assigned; TRDD3 was called by the table and not checked on the DNA. In nucleotides, the CDR3 is TGTGCTCTTGGGGAACCGCCTGCCTCCACCCTTATCCACCTATCCAGGTCGGTCGCCGATAAACTCATCTTC. It specifies CALGEPPASTLIHLSRSVADKLIF.